Listed here are 5 T cell receptor beta chains from one sample, sequenced in a study of beta chain features in type 1 diabetes. Sequenced material consisted of expressed TCRB transcripts (all of the isolated RNA was reverse transcribed). TCRdb keeps only in-frame clones here, not all; method: immunoSEQ multiplex PCR. Among under 70,000 clones listed, 60% to 70% were seen once. Study-wide results and limits: In every one of the four CD4+ subsets, TCRB CDR3s were moderately but significantly shorter in Type 1 diabetes patients.

Antigens for these TCRs are unknown. The sample comprised stem cell memory CD4+ T cells from blood. These receptors were collected from a woman in her thirties with type 1 diabetes.

V is TRBV7-8 and J is TRBJ1-5; 8 bases agree with TRBD1. J lost 7 bases, V lost 5 bases, and 10 bases had no gene match. Germline assignment: CDR1 SGHVS and CDR2 FQNEAQ. This CDR3 is 15 amino acids long. In DNA, the CDR3 is TGTGCCAGCAGCCTGATGGACAGGGCTGGGCAGCCCCAGCATTTT. Translating gives CASSLMDRAGQPQHF. The whole variable domain, filled in from reference TRBV7-8 and TRBJ1-5, reads GAGVSQSPRYKVAKRGQDVALRCDPISGHVSLFWYQQALGQGPEFLTYFQNEAQLDKSGLPSDRFFAERPEGSVSTLKIQRTQQEDSAVYLCASSLMDRAGQPQHFGDGTRLSIL.

This clone was seen only a few times. The genes are TRBV5-6 and TRBJ1-1, with TRBD1 matching 9 bases. V trimming: 3 bases; J trimming: 5 bases; junction bases outside the gene matches: 8. Germline CDR1 reads SGHDT; CDR2 reads YYEEEE. This CDR3 region has 15 residues. The CDR3 region has the DNA TGTGCCAGCAGCTCCTCCACAGGGGGCAGGACTGAAGCTTTCTTT. Its protein product is CASSSSTGGRTEAFF.

This clone was observed a handful of times. The genes are TRBV28 and TRBJ2-1; TRBD2 aligns across 9 bases. The CDR3 sequence is 14 residues long. Per germline, CDR1 MDHEN and CDR2 SYDVKM. Trimming cost V 9 bases and J 1 base; bases outside gene matches: 4. This CDR3 reads CASKAGGSYNEQFF. The CDR3 region has the DNA TGTGCCAGTAAAGCGGGAGGTTCCTACAATGAGCAGTTCTTC.

The rearrangement links TRBV7-9 to TRBJ1-2, with 7 bases that match TRBD1. V lost 5 bases to trimming and J lost 7 bases; unmatched junction nucleotides: 10. Germline CDR1 and CDR2: SEHNR and FQNEAQ (reference sequence). This CDR3 is 14 amino acids long. CDR3 coding DNA: TGTGCCAGCAGCCTTGACAGGGCGACTTTTGGCTACACCTTC. Translating it yields CASSLDRATFGYTF.

The CDR3 spells CASSIDQSGTGEDEQYF. The CDR3 coding sequence is TGTGCCAGTAGTATAGATCAATCCGGGACAGGGGAGGACGAGCAGTACTTC. This chain joins TRBV19 and TRBJ2-7, with 10 bases fitting TRBD1. V gave up 0 bases and J gave up 5 bases; unmatched junction bases: 10. The CDR3 contains 17 residues. In germline, CDR1 is LNHDA, CDR2 SQIVND (reference sequence). The full variable domain, in which reference TRBV19 and TRBJ2-7 provide the parts outside the CDR3, is DGGITQSPKYLFRKEGQNVTLSCEQNLNHDAMYWYRQDPGQGLRLIYYSQIVNDFQKGDIAEGYSVSREKKESFPLTVTSAQKNPTAFYLCASSIDQSGTGEDEQYFGPGTRLTVT.